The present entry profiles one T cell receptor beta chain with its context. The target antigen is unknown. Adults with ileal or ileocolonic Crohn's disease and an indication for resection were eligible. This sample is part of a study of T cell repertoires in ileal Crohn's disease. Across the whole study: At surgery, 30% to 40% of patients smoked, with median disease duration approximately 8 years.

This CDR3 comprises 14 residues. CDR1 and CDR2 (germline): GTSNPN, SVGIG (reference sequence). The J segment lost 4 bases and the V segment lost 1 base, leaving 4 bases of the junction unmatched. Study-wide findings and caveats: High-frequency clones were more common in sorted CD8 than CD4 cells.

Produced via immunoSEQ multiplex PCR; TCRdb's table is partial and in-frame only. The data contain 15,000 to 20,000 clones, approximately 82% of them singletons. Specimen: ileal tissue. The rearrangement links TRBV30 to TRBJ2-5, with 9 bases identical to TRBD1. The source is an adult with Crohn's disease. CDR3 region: CAWSAWTGAETQYF. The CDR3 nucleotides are TGTGCCTGGAGTGCCTGGACAGGGGCAGAGACCCAGTACTTC.